The T cell receptor beta chain under discussion was sequenced for a study of technical replicates of blood from four donors. Method: immunoSEQ multiplex PCR; TCRdb's copy keeps in-frame clones and lacks some. The data contain 70,000 to 95,000 clones, approximately 94% of them singletons. CDR1 and CDR2 (germline): SGHRS, YFSETQ. The CDR3 has 14 amino acids. A word on this clone: The junction departs from germline at one end; a sequencing error may be responsible.

Input material: T cells isolated from PBMCs. The rearrangement joins TRBV5-1 to TRBJ2-1; D may be TRBD2 (6 bases). This TCR derives from a human donor in good health. CDR3: CASSSHGQGLPSIF. The CDR3 DNA is TGCGCCAGCAGCTCACACGGGCAGGGACTCCCCTCGATCTTC.